The 10 T cell receptor beta chains in this list originate from one sample, sequenced in a study of blood T cell repertoires in COVID-19. This table comes from immunoSEQ multiplex PCR, and its TCRdb copy is limited to in-frame clones, with some not included. The repertoire holds 250,000 to 300,000 clones, with around nine tenths as singletons. The specimen sequenced was peripheral blood. These receptors were collected from a woman in her thirties or forties who had recovered from COVID-19.

The chain couples TRBV30 to TRBJ2-5, with 7 positions matching TRBD1. With V trimmed by 2 bases and J by 4 bases, 7 bases remained unmatched. CDR3 size: 14 residues. The germline gives CDR1 GTSNPN, CDR2 SVGIG (reference sequence). CDR3: CAWSTLTGRETQYF. CDR3 nucleotides: TGTGCCTGGAGTACTTTGACAGGGAGAGAGACCCAGTACTTC.

The V gene is TRBV10-3, the J gene TRBJ1-1; D might be TRBD1 (5 bases). The CDR3 totals 13 residues. The germline CDR1 and CDR2 sequences are ENHRY and SYGVKD. The ends were cut back, 6 bases at V and 3 bases at J, with 11 bases in the middle. This CDR3 reads CAIRDDRYTEAFF. The CDR3 DNA reads as TGTGCCATCAGGGACGACAGATACACTGAAGCTTTCTTT.

The chain carries TRBV28 and TRBJ2-5, with a tentative D call TRBD1 (6 bases). The ends were cut back, 5 bases at V and 5 bases at J, with 15 bases in the middle. The V gene's germline CDR1 is MDHEN and CDR2 SYDVKM. The CDR3 has 14 residues. The CDR3 reads CASSPRQEVETQYF. The CDR3 DNA follows: TGTGCCAGCAGTCCACGACAGGAGGTGGAGACCCAGTACTTC.

The chain couples TRBV11-2 to TRBJ2-5, with TRBD2 matching over 11 bases. The germline gives CDR1 SGHAT, CDR2 FQNNGV. With 1 base clipped from V and 5 bases from J, the junction kept 12 bases outside the gene matches. CDR3 length equals 18 residues. The CDR3 spells CASSLAFGTSGGVETQYF. CDR3 sequence (DNA): TGTGCCAGCAGCTTAGCGTTCGGGACTAGCGGAGGGGTGGAGACCCAGTACTTC.

The V and J genes are TRBV11-2 and TRBJ2-2; D is ambiguous. The CDR3 is made up of 17 amino acids. Germline CDR1 SGHAT, CDR2 FQNNGV. Trimming took off 0 bases at V and 0 bases at J, with 11 bases between the two ends. CDR3 amino acids: CASSLDILLANTGELFF. As DNA, the CDR3 is TGTGCCAGCAGCTTAGATATTTTACTGGCGAACACCGGGGAGCTGTTTTTT.

The CDR3 loop is CASKALRESTEAFF. In DNA form, the CDR3 reads TGCGCCAGCAAAGCCCTCAGGGAAAGCACTGAAGCTTTCTTT. The genes are TRBV5-1 and TRBJ1-1; D possibly corresponds to TRBD1 (5 bases). The V gene's germline CDR1 is SGHRS and CDR2 YFSETQ. This CDR3 has 14 amino acids. Trimming took off 6 bases at V and 4 bases at J, with 16 bases between the two ends.

The V gene is TRBV10-3, the J gene TRBJ2-3; 10 bases are a match to TRBD2. This CDR3 region has 19 residues. Trimming removed 3 bases from V and 2 bases from J; junction bases left unmatched: 14. From germline, CDR1 is ENHRY and CDR2 SYGVKD. CDR3: CAISDSRLRTSGSTDTQYF. Written as DNA, the CDR3 is TGTGCCATCAGTGACTCCCGACTTCGGACTAGCGGTTCCACAGATACGCAGTATTTT.

This sequence joins TRBV30 and TRBJ1-1, with D perhaps matching TRBD1 (5 bases). This CDR3 is built from 12 residues. V lost 1 base, J lost 4 bases, and 7 bases lay in between. From germline, CDR1 is GTSNPN and CDR2 SVGIG (reference sequence). The CDR3 loop is CAWSAGVTEAFF. The CDR3 DNA sequence: TGTGCCTGGAGTGCGGGGGTCACTGAAGCTTTCTTT.

CDR3 sequence (DNA): TGCACCAGCAGCCACGACACTATCGGACTAGCGGAGAACACCGGGGAGCTGTTTTTT. Amino acid sequence: CTSSHDTIGLAENTGELFF. This rearrangement joins TRBV1 to TRBJ2-2; TRBD2 is the table's D call, not checked against the DNA. TRBV1 is a documented pseudogene. CDR3 length: 19 residues.

The chain carries TRBV13 and TRBJ1-3; no reliable D call. Germline-derived CDR1 and CDR2 are PRHDT and FYEKMQ (reference sequence). The ends were cut back, 5 bases at V and 9 bases at J, with 17 bases in the middle. This CDR3 comprises 14 residues. Written as DNA, the CDR3 is TGTGCCAGCAGCACCCGGAGCCCCGGCGGCACCATATATTTT. Its protein product is CASSTRSPGGTIYF.